Listed here are 5 T cell receptor beta chains from one sample, sequenced in a study of identical twins (dated by TCRdb to the mid-2010s). The method was 5' RACE. Data came from an Illumina HiSeq 2000. TCRdb cleaned the public reads at Q25 with fastp, built clones with MiXCR and kept in-frame beta chains. Every entry covers one CDR3 protein and lists the most common genes and DNA from its rows. A total of about 570,000 distinct CDR3 sequences appear in this sample, 9% to 10% of them only once. Under 3.5% of the sample belongs to the ten largest clones. This sample also belongs to another study, concerning yellow fever vaccine responses in identical twins.

Sequenced: PBMCs. All receptors come from a woman aged 18 to 35 in good health.

V is TRBV19 and J is TRBJ2-3; 8 nucleotides agree with TRBD1. Germline values: CDR1 LNHDA, CDR2 SQIVND (reference sequence). The length of the CDR3 is 15 residues. V dropped 4 bases and J dropped 5; count of bases not matched to a gene: 8. The CDR3 DNA reads TGTGCCAGTAGTAGGAGGACAGGGCCAGGAGATACGCAGTATTTT. Translating it yields CASSRRTGPGDTQYF.

Ten or more counts support this clonotype. This chain joins TRBV7-2 and TRBJ2-5; the match to TRBD2 covers 8 bases. CDR3 size: 17 residues. Germline V gene lookup returns CDR1 SGHTA and CDR2 FQGNSA. Losses at the gene ends were 5 bases for V and 4 bases for J; bases not matched to a gene: 15. CDR3 nucleotides: TGTGCCAGCAGCACCCCCCCGAGCGGGAGAGTGGGAGAGACCCAGTACTTC. Protein product: CASSTPPSGRVGETQYF.

This clonotype was seen many times. The V gene is TRBV10-3, the J gene TRBJ2-1; the match to TRBD2 covers 8 bases. This CDR3 spans 13 amino acids. V was pared by 2 bases and J by 6 bases, with 0 bases of the junction left unmatched. The V gene's germline CDR1 is ENHRY and CDR2 SYGVKD. CDR3 protein: CAISEGTSNEQFF. For the CDR3, the DNA is TGTGCCATCAGTGAGGGGACTAGCAATGAGCAGTTCTTC.

J is TRBJ2-6 and V is TRBV7-2; D ambiguous. The CDR3 is 16 residues long. Deletions cut 5 bases from V and 0 bases from J, with 11 bases between. In germline, CDR1 is SGHTA, CDR2 FQGNSA. The DNA for the CDR3 is TGTGCCAGCAGCCCACTACGGCCCTCTGGGGCCAACGTCCTGACTTTC. It translates to CASSPLRPSGANVLTF.

In this sample, this clonotype turned up a few times. J is TRBJ2-3 and V is TRBV10-2; weak D call: TRBD2 (6 bases). There are 14 residues in the CDR3. In germline, CDR1 is WSHSY, CDR2 SAAADI. Trimming stripped 7 bases from V and 5 bases from J, with 16 bases between. CDR3 sequence reads: CASTLSHGGDTQYF. CDR3 nucleotides: TGCGCCAGCACCCTAAGCCACGGGGGAGATACGCAGTATTTT.